The source of this TCR beta chain is a study of OX40 agonist ivuxolimab in advanced cancers. Across the study: Males comprised 82.7% of the group, whose mean age was approximately 61 years (range roughly 20 to 85). Partial responses occurred in Three dose-escalation patients, one with hepatocellular carcinoma and two with cutaneous melanoma.

Libraries were prepared by immunoSEQ multiplex PCR; TCRdb keeps only in-frame clonotypes and omits some of them. The sample comprises roughly 49,000 clones, around nine tenths of which are singletons, and around 3.5% rests with the top ten. The CDR3 covers 16 residues. Germline assignment: CDR1 SGHVS and CDR2 FQNEAQ. Trimming took off 5 bases at V and 5 bases at J, with 22 bases between the two ends. Concerning this clone itself: What it binds is not known.

Study conclusions and caveats: Clonal expansion from baseline to week 6 occurred in both CD4+ and CD8+ T cells.

This sequence was found in an adult with an advanced solid tumor such as melanoma, head and neck, liver or kidney cancer. The sample consisted of CD4+ or CD8+ T cells sorted from blood, taken in a trial of the OX40 agonist ivuxolimab. The genes are TRBV7-8 and TRBJ2-7, with unresolved D. CDR3 loop: CASSPPGQVSGHEQYF. CDR3 in DNA: TGTGCCAGCAGCCCCCCCGGCCAGGTGAGTGGCCACGAGCAGTACTTC. Full variable domain (missing parts from reference TRBV7-8 and TRBJ2-7): GAGVSQSPRYKVAKRGQDVALRCDPISGHVSLFWYQQALGQGPEFLTYFQNEAQLDKSGLPSDRFFAERPEGSVSTLKIQRTQQEDSAVYLCASSPPGQVSGHEQYFGPGTRLTVT.